Below are 2 T cell receptor beta chains sequenced from a single sample in a study of T cells in Graves' hyperthyroidism and ophthalmopathy. Amplified TCR beta CDR3 regions derived from RNA transcripts. First-round RT-PCR targeting the TCR CDR3 was performed with the HTBI primer set. TCRdb independently ran MiXCR on the multiplex PCR reads; one entry per CDR3 protein. The data show about 560,000 distinct CDR3 sequences, with 16% seen just once and 18% held by the top ten. What was sequenced was blood. All receptors derive from a woman aged 18-29 years with Graves' hyperthyroidism.

This clonotype appeared a few times. The chain combines TRBV6-2 or TRBV6-3 with TRBJ2-1; D is uncertain. This CDR3 has 12 residues. The V end was cut by 6 bases, the J end by 6 bases, with 9 bases between. In germline, CDR1 is MNHEY, CDR2 SVGEGT. Here the CDR3 reads CASSIDFNEQFF. The CDR3 DNA reads TGTGCCAGCAGCATCGACTTCAATGAGCAGTTCTTC.

The chain uses TRBV28 and TRBJ2-7; D call uncertain. CDR3 size: 12 residues. Germline CDR1 reads MDHEN; CDR2 reads SYDVKM. Trimming shortened V by 6 bases and J by 6 bases, and 12 bases separated the two germline ends. The CDR3 nucleotides are TGTGCCAGCAGCTTTAGACAAGGCGAGCAGTACTTC. This codes for CASSFRQGEQYF.